These 21 T cell receptor beta chains were all obtained from the same sample, sequenced in a study of cytomegalovirus exposure and HLA in healthy donors. PCR was performed using 60 Vbeta and 13 Jbeta primers. Profiling relied on immunoSEQ multiplex PCR, and the TCRdb table lists in-frame clones only, not all of them. The top ten hold roughly 8% of the sample, which has approximately 120,000 clones, 76% seen once. Source material: PBMCs. The receptors here all came from a woman in her forties or fifties in good health and CMV-seropositive.

This clone was recorded once. Since a much larger clone is just one base distant, this may be a read error. The rearrangement links TRBV7-2 to TRBJ1-2; 9 bases map to TRBD1. Germline V CDR1 and CDR2: SGHTA, FQGNSA. V lost 4 bases, J lost 2 bases, and 2 bases stayed unmatched. This CDR3 is built from 14 residues. CDR3 nucleotide sequence: TGTGCCAGCAGCTCCGGGACAGGGAACTATGGCTACACCTTC. Translating it yields CASSSGTGNYGYTF.

The chain combines TRBV19 with TRBJ2-5; TRBD1 agrees at 9 bases. The J call is doubtful: the DNA matches TRBJ2-7 better. Per germline, CDR1 LNHDA and CDR2 SQIVND (reference sequence). The CDR3 contains 16 residues. This chain's CDR3 is CASSLLPGQGSYEQYF. The DNA of the CDR3 is TGTGCCAGTAGTCTCCTCCCGGGACAGGGCTCCTACGAGCAGTACTTC.

The chain recombines TRBV27 with TRBJ1-2; D gene uncertain. Between the trimmed V and J ends, which lost 4 bases and 6 bases, there was a span of 15 bases. This CDR3 spans 14 amino acids. Germline CDR1 MNHEY, CDR2 SMNVEV (reference sequence). In nucleotides, the CDR3 is TGTGCCAGCAGTTCAAGGTCGGGATGGGATGGCTACACCTTC. Amino acid sequence: CASSSRSGWDGYTF.

This chain uses TRBV7-9 with TRBJ2-3; tentative D call: TRBD1 (6 bases). CDR3 size: 15 residues. The V and J ends lost 2 bases and 2 bases respectively, with 11 bases between them. Germline V gives CDR1 SEHNR, CDR2 FQNEAQ (reference sequence). The CDR3 sequence is CASSLQGSATDTQYF. Written as DNA, the CDR3 is TGTGCCAGCAGCTTACAGGGGTCGGCCACAGATACGCAGTATTTT. Looking up the rest from reference TRBV7-9 and TRBJ2-3 gives the full variable domain: DTGVSQNPRHKITKRGQNVTFRCDPISEHNRLYWYRQTLGQGPEFLTYFQNEAQLEKSRLLSDRFSAERPKGSFSTLEIQRTEQGDSAMYLCASSLQGSATDTQYFGPGTRLTVL.

This chain links TRBV12-5 with TRBJ2-7; perhaps TRBD2 as D (5 bases). Trimming pared 6 bases from V and 7 bases from J, leaving 16 bases between. This CDR3 is built from 13 residues. Looked up from germline, CDR1 is LGHNT and CDR2 is FRNRAP. CDR3 sequence (DNA): TGTGCTAGTGGCACCTTTTACGGCGGGGAGCAGTACTTC. Its protein product is CASGTFYGGEQYF.

V gene TRBV9 combines with J gene TRBJ2-2; TRBD1 matches at 8 bases. The germline CDR1 and CDR2 sequences are SGDLS and YYNGEE. After removal of 3 bases from V and 0 bases from J, the junction contained 4 bases not matched to a gene. This CDR3 contains 16 residues. This chain's CDR3 is CASSALQGANTGELFF. In DNA form, the CDR3 reads TGTGCCAGCAGCGCCTTACAGGGGGCGAACACCGGGGAGCTGTTTTTT.

V is TRBV6-1 and J is TRBJ1-1; D gene unclear. V dropped 6 bases and J dropped 3 bases, with 5 bases sitting between them. The germline V gene encodes CDR1 MNHNS and CDR2 SASEGT. This CDR3 region has 11 residues. CDR3 loop: CASRRDTEAFF. CDR3 coding DNA: TGTGCCAGCAGGAGGGACACTGAAGCTTTCTTT.

This sequence joins TRBV2 and TRBJ2-5; a possible D gene is TRBD2 (7 bases). V shed 10 bases and J shed 4 bases, with 16 bases lying between them. Germline V CDR1 and CDR2: SNHLY, FYNNEI. The CDR3 is 13 amino acids. The CDR3 protein is CAIGGGLGETQYF. DNA for the CDR3: TGTGCCATTGGGGGGGGGCTGGGAGAGACCCAGTACTTC.

Only one count was recorded for this clone. The chain uses TRBV15 and TRBJ1-5; TRBD1 matches 7 bases. This CDR3 comprises 15 residues. V lost 3 bases to trimming and J lost 4 bases; unmatched junction nucleotides: 6. CDR1 and CDR2 from the germline V gene are LNHNV and YYDKDF (reference sequence). The CDR3 here is CATSSPGGGNQPQHF. DNA for the CDR3: TGTGCCACCAGCAGCCCAGGGGGTGGGAATCAGCCCCAGCATTTT.

Comments on this clone: Other DNA sequences of this sample code for an identical CDR3. The V gene is TRBV19, the J gene TRBJ2-7; 7 nucleotides agree with TRBD2. Germline CDR1 is LNHDA and CDR2 is SQIVND (reference sequence). J gave up 4 bases and V 5 bases, and 5 bases lay outside the gene matches. This CDR3 contains 13 residues. The chain's CDR3 is CASSGTGGYEQYF. As DNA, the CDR3 is TGTGCCAGTAGTGGGACGGGAGGATACGAGCAGTACTTC. Filled out from reference TRBV19 and TRBJ2-7, the complete variable domain reads DGGITQSPKYLFRKEGQNVTLSCEQNLNHDAMYWYRQDPGQGLRLIYYSQIVNDFQKGDIAEGYSVSREKKESFPLTVTSAQKNPTAFYLCASSGTGGYEQYFGPGTRLTVT.

The V and J genes are TRBV5-6 and TRBJ2-5, with 7 bases that match TRBD1. The CDR3 covers 15 residues. The germline CDR1 and CDR2 sequences are SGHDT and YYEEEE. V lost 4 bases to trimming and J lost 2 bases; unmatched junction nucleotides: 8. The DNA for the CDR3 is TGTGCCAGCAGCCCCCGGGACAGTCAACAAGAGACCCAGTACTTC. Amino acid sequence: CASSPRDSQQETQYF.

This chain links TRBV10-3 with TRBJ2-7, with D possibly matching TRBD2 (6 bases). This CDR3 region has 13 residues. Per the germline V gene, CDR1 is ENHRY and CDR2 is SYGVKD. The CDR3 region has the DNA TGTGCAATCGGGGCGGGGACCTCCTACGAGCAGTACTTC. It codes for CAIGAGTSYEQYF.

The rearrangement uses TRBV11-2 and TRBJ2-3, with D possibly being TRBD1 (6 bases). The CDR3 consists of 16 residues. Trimming removed 8 bases at V and 2 bases at J, with 20 bases between. CDR1 is SGHAT and CDR2 is FQNNGV in the germline V gene. In DNA form, the CDR3 reads TGTGCCAGCTGCCCCCAGGGGCGCTGGGCCACAGATACGCAGTATTTT. This encodes CASCPQGRWATDTQYF.

This clone was observed a few times. The chain couples TRBV2 to TRBJ2-7; 8 positions agree with TRBD2. This CDR3 contains 16 residues. Unmatched junction bases numbered 6, after V lost 2 bases and J lost 0 bases. Germline CDR1 reads SNHLY; CDR2 reads FYNNEI. The CDR3 nucleotides read TGTGCCAGCAGTGAACCGGGGGGGAGCCTCTCCTACGAGCAGTACTTC. The encoded protein is CASSEPGGSLSYEQYF.

Remarks on this clone: This sample includes further DNA sequences coding for the same CDR3. This chain links TRBV19 with TRBJ2-3; no clear D gene. There are 14 residues in the CDR3. Trimming took 1 base from V and 3 from J, leaving 8 bases between them. Germline V gene lookup returns CDR1 LNHDA and CDR2 SQIVND (reference sequence). The chain's CDR3 is CASSIGQVTDTQYF. CDR3 DNA: TGTGCCAGTAGTATAGGTCAGGTGACAGATACGCAGTATTTT. The full variable domain, completed using reference TRBV19 and TRBJ2-3, is DGGITQSPKYLFRKEGQNVTLSCEQNLNHDAMYWYRQDPGQGLRLIYYSQIVNDFQKGDIAEGYSVSREKKESFPLTVTSAQKNPTAFYLCASSIGQVTDTQYFGPGTRLTVL.

CDR3 nucleotide sequence: TGTGCCAGCAACCCGGCGGGAGCGGGGAATGAGCAGTTCTTC. Protein product: CASNPAGAGNEQFF. The chain joins TRBV9 to TRBJ2-1; TRBD2 agrees at 7 bases. This CDR3 comprises 14 residues. After removal of 6 bases from V and 7 bases from J, the junction contained 10 bases not matched to a gene. CDR1 and CDR2 (germline): SGDLS, YYNGEE.

J is TRBJ1-1 and V is TRBV7-9; D unresolved. The CDR3 consists of 13 residues. V lost 3 bases and J lost 1, with 6 bases in between. Germline CDR1 reads SEHNR; CDR2 reads FQNEAQ (reference sequence). CDR3: CASSFTENTEAFF. CDR3 DNA: TGTGCCAGCAGCTTTACAGAGAACACTGAAGCTTTCTTT.

The V gene is TRBV6-5, the J gene TRBJ1-4, with 7 bases lining up with TRBD1. V dropped 6 bases and J dropped 5; count of bases not matched to a gene: 6. This CDR3 is built from 14 residues. Germline CDR1 is MNHEY and CDR2 is SVGAGI. Here the CDR3 reads CASSPTGMNEKLFF. The CDR3 nucleotides read TGTGCCAGCAGCCCGACAGGGATGAATGAAAAACTGTTTTTT.

The chain combines TRBV7-9 with TRBJ2-1; D is unclear. Between the trimmed V and J ends, which lost 1 base and 9 bases, there was a span of 7 bases. The CDR3 sequence is 12 residues long. Looked up from germline, CDR1 is SEHNR and CDR2 is FQNEAQ (reference sequence). The CDR3 loop reads CASSLGGSEQFF. Here the CDR3 DNA reads TGTGCCAGCAGCTTAGGCGGCAGTGAGCAGTTCTTC.

V is TRBV5-6 and J is TRBJ1-2; a weak D match, TRBD1 (6 bases). The CDR3 is 15 residues long. Germline loops: CDR1 SGHDT, CDR2 YYEEEE. Trimming took off 2 bases at V and 4 bases at J, with 15 bases between the two ends. The chain's CDR3 is CASSLQGLEIYGYTF. The CDR3 coding sequence is TGTGCCAGCAGCTTACAGGGACTAGAGATCTATGGCTACACCTTC.

The chain employs TRBV6-5 and TRBJ2-1; no reliable D call. Per germline, CDR1 MNHEY and CDR2 SVGAGI. V lost 6 bases and J 7 bases, leaving 7 bases between the germline ends. This CDR3 has 11 residues. The CDR3 spells CASRYQNEQFF. The CDR3 DNA reads TGTGCCAGCAGGTACCAGAATGAGCAGTTCTTC.